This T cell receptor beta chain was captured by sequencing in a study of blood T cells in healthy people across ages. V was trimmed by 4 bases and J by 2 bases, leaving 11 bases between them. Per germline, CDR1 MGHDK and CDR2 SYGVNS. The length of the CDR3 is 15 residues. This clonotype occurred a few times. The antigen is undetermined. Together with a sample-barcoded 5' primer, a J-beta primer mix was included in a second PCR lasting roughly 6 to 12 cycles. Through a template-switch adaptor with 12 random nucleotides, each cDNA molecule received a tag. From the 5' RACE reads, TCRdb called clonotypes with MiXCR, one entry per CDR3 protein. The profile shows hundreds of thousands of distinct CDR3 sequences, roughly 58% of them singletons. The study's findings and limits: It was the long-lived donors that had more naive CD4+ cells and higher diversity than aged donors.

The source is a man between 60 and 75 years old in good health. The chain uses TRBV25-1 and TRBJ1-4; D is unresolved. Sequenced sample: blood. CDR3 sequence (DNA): TGTGCCAGCAGTGGTTCGACCGCCACTAATGAAAAACTGTTTTTT. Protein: CASSGSTATNEKLFF.